The T cell receptor beta chain described here comes from a study of cytomegalovirus exposure and HLA in healthy donors (TCRdb year 2017). With regard to the full study: An earlier analysis of a few hundred of the donors reported about 300 Gb of sequence data and 117 million unique TCR beta sequences obtained from about 180 million T cells. The later analysis used no new phenotypic data to find candidate immune exposures, relying instead on TCR beta sequences and their occurrence across donors. Among roughly 400 genotyped donors of the cohort, an average of roughly 230,000 unique TCR beta nucleotide sequences was sequenced per donor, of which about 18% were non-productive. In a later analysis, previously published TCR beta repertoires from 600 to 850 donors were re-analyzed and high-resolution HLA genotyping was added so that TCR occurrence patterns could be studied. Alongside the repertoire data, information on donor age, sex, ethnicity and CMV serostatus was compiled. An early release covering about 600 HLA-typed donors comprised approximately 290 gigabases of sequencing data and roughly 85 million unique TCR sequences. The study combined high-throughput TCR immunosequencing, statistical association of individual TCRs with disease status, and machine learning to predict cytomegalovirus infection status. The genetic ancestry cluster associated with self-reported Caucasian donors included 70% to 85% of the 300 to 400 genotyped donors. HLA typing included class I and class II loci at four-digit resolution. Four or five DR-DQ haplotypes were treated as single units for association and clustering because of strong linkage in the cohort. Every discovery cohort repertoire had been produced on one sequencing platform. An earlier analysis of approximately 580 of the donors used high-throughput TCR beta sequencing to judge whether each TCR beta V gene segment behaved as functional or pseudogenic. Typing coverage varied by locus: 629-630 donors for A, B, C, DRB1 and DQB1; approximately 500 for DQA1; about 600 for DPA1; under 490 for DPB1. The study was designed to test whether signatures of past pathogen exposure could be identified by cataloging public T cell receptors. Along with the approximately 600-subject first cohort, a separate validation cohort of around 120 different subjects was used. The study profiled the T cell repertoires of more than 500 subjects by immunosequencing and related them to cytomegalovirus serostatus. In a later genetic analysis, genome-wide SNP genotypes for 398 of the 666 donors were used, and that subset was treated as a discovery cohort.

V is cut back by 5 bases and J by 3 bases, with 13 bases in the junction unmatched. The CDR3 numbers 17 residues from cysteine through phenylalanine. The sequence is cut down to CDR3 DNA, 51 bases in frame from base 1. Sequences KGHSH (CDR1) and LQKENI (CDR2) are obtained from the germline V gene. The cohort was made up of 666 healthy bone marrow donors. At the time of sampling, every cohort member was nominally healthy, though immune exposures that went unrecorded were likely present. The donor tested CMV seronegative, placing the donor among the 300 to 450 seronegative members of the cohort. A peripheral blood sample was provided by each donor, and peripheral blood mononuclear cells were used for TCR beta sequencing. The Qiagen DNeasy Blood Extraction Kit was used to extract genomic DNA from the blood cell samples. Remarks on this clone: The clone's antigen remains unknown. Within one base of it there is no much larger clone, and no base qualities were kept.

The library was prepared using the immunoSEQ multiplex PCR assay. The multiplex PCR relied on a mix of 60 forward primers for TCR Vbeta segments and 13 reverse primers for TCR Jbeta segments. The CDR3 region of rearranged TCR beta genes was amplified from genomic DNA with a multiplex PCR assay. The amplified TCR beta libraries were sequenced on the Illumina HiSeq System as 87-base-pair reads. On the study's bioinformatics: A later analysis counted about 80 million unique TCR beta chains across the 500 to 850 repertoires, and around 12 million of these chains were shared by at least two donors. To remove PCR and sequencing errors, raw reads were error-corrected and collapsed into unique sequences using a nearest-neighbor algorithm that merged closely related sequences. CDR3 sequences were aligned to IMGT reference sequences to assign V, D and J gene segments. For a sequence to be retained, a match of at least six nucleotides to both a V gene segment and a J gene segment was required. Rearrangements were classified as productive when the CDR3 lacked stop codons and remained in frame with V and J, and all other rearrangements were classified as non-productive. Following IMGT convention, CDR3 was defined as the stretch from the second conserved V-encoded cysteine to the conserved J-encoded phenylalanine. The earlier analysis of 587 of the donors excluded any sequence lacking an unambiguous match to a single V gene segment. An earlier analysis of a few hundred of the donors classified V segments as functional when productive rearrangements were above 56.7% and as segregating when the standard deviation between donors was above 5%. A statistical classification framework was built to diagnose cytomegalovirus status from the catalog of TCR beta chain sequences. A later analysis assigned V and J genes by comparing TCR nucleotide sequences with IMGT/GENE-DB human TR gene sequences. The TCRdist pipeline was used in a later analysis to assign CDR3 sequences and most-parsimonious VDJ recombination scenarios. In a later analysis, each TCR beta chain was defined by its CDR3 amino acid sequence together with its V-gene family, and reads without a unique V-gene family were excluded. In a later analysis, some 600 highly shared, low-generation-probability nucleotide sequences were removed to address suspected cross-contamination and a sequencing artifact. In a later analysis, a clonal expansion index for each public chain was calculated from normalized within-repertoire ranks of inferred template counts. A later analysis computed generation probabilities with a VDJ recombination model fitted to out-of-frame rearrangements, and checked the results against IGoR. In a later analysis, hypergeometric tests were used to score TCR-TCR, TCR-HLA and TCR-CMV co-occurrence, with a repertoire-size bias correction applied to TCR pairs. In a later analysis, false discovery rates were estimated by permuting HLA or CMV assignments 20 times. In a later analysis, co-occurring TCRs were grouped using DBSCAN, and TCRdist sequence similarity was added for clustering within HLA-allele-positive subsets. For co-occurrence clustering, repertoires with fewer than 30,000 or more than 120,000 public chains were excluded, along with several repertoires with anomalous nucleotide sharing. TCRdb holds this immuneACCESS table with in-frame rearrangements only. Some clones are missing; in checked studies, unresolved V genes explain under half, and the rest has no known cause. That table gives V, J and clone size, and the DNA gave D and trimming. Within this sample are about 190,000 clones, with about 84% of them counted one time only. Around 4% of the sample lies in the top ten.

Overall results and qualifications from the work: Some IMGT-functional V segments, including TRBV6-2 and TRBV6-3, could not be told apart with the 87-base-pair reads, so those segments were excluded. A later analysis reported that several top co-occurrence clusters appeared linked to parvovirus B19, influenza, CMV and Epstein-Barr virus. A few of the identified cytomegalovirus-associated TCR beta chains were confirmed in vitro to be specific for cytomegalovirus antigens. Because HLA typing was missing for some donors at each locus, association tests included only the typed subset. A further reported finding was that TCR beta sequences accurately predicted the HLA-A and HLA-B alleles for most subjects in the first cohort. Immune exposure information for the cohort was limited to CMV serostatus. A later genetic analysis associated a missense DCLRE1C variant with V-gene and J-gene trimming of TCR beta chains, and an independent cohort replicated the association. The earlier analysis of 587 of the donors excluded some 16 rarely observed V segments, including chromosome 9 orphons, because counts were too low. When HLA alleles, especially DR and DQ, strongly co-occurred, TCR associations were difficult to assign to individual alleles. Most CMV-associated TCR beta chains appeared to be HLA-restricted in a later analysis, and the HLA associations seemed to be driven largely by CMV exposure. The authors suggested that the approach could potentially be extended to other disease states and immunological phenotypes. Linkage disequilibrium might explain the correlated functional status among segregating V segments, but an unknown experimental factor could not be excluded. In both the original and validation cohorts, the classifier was reported to diagnose cytomegalovirus status with high specificity and sensitivity. In an earlier analysis of some 550 of the donors, most TCR beta V segments were observed in productive rearrangements about 87% or about 30% of the time, broadly matching IMGT annotations. Presence/absence analyses assumed roughly uniform sequencing depth across donors, an assumption that may not hold. In the study, approximately 150 TCR beta chains were listed as associated with cytomegalovirus. At a false discovery rate of 0.05, a later analysis linked 16,951 TCR beta sequences to specific HLA alleles. The sequencing pipeline was judged likely to have produced a cluster of highly shared sequence variants as a technical artifact. Only TCR beta chains were sequenced in this cohort, and the absence of alpha or paired-chain data limited detectable features. According to a later analysis, TCR association rates differed among HLA loci, with DRB1 alleles showing the most associated TCRs and HLA-C alleles showing the fewest. Most TCR sequences were observed very rarely across donors, whereas some public TCRs were present in many individuals. Compared with equally common non-associated chains, HLA-associated TCR beta chains in a later analysis were more clonally expanded and had lower generation probabilities. According to a later genetic analysis, donors in an Asian-associated ancestry cluster had fewer N-insertions in productive TCRs than the approximately 690-donor mean.

This chain is built from TRBV18 and TRBJ2-3; TRBD1 aligns with 8 central bases. Sequencing was performed on PBMCs. The TCR sequence derives from a man aged 45-60 years in good health and CMV-seronegative. The CDR3 loop reads CASSNRDRLEATDTQYF. At the DNA level, the sequence is TGTGCCAGCTCAAACCGGGACAGGTTAGAGGCGACAGATACGCAGTATTTT.